Below, 13 T cell receptor beta chains from the same sample are listed, as sequenced in a study of cytomegalovirus exposure and HLA in healthy donors. The PCR ran on 60 Vbeta and 13 Jbeta primers. Profiling relied on immunoSEQ multiplex PCR, and the TCRdb table lists in-frame clones only, not all of them. The sample lists roughly 250,000 clones; under 90% were seen once. Sequencing used PBMCs. These receptors were obtained from a girl aged 2 to 10 in good health and CMV-seronegative.

A word on this clone: This sample includes further DNA sequences coding for the same CDR3. This chain links TRBV27 with TRBJ1-1; the D is unclear. Germline CDR1 and CDR2: MNHEY and SMNVEV (reference sequence). The V gene lost 5 bases and the J gene lost 0 bases, with 10 bases spanning the gap. The CDR3 runs to 14 residues. The CDR3 loop is CASSPIDLNTEAFF. The CDR3 DNA follows: TGTGCCAGCAGTCCAATCGACTTGAACACTGAAGCTTTCTTT.

V is TRBV28 and J is TRBJ2-7, with TRBD1 identical over 8 bases. This CDR3 comprises 16 residues. Germline CDR1 reads MDHEN; CDR2 reads SYDVKM. J gave up 2 bases and V 6 bases, and 12 bases lay outside the gene matches. The CDR3: CASSSIDDRGTYEQYF. The CDR3, as DNA: TGTGCCAGCAGCTCAATCGATGACAGGGGCACCTACGAGCAGTACTTC.

The gene calls are TRBV28 and TRBJ2-1; a possible D gene is TRBD1 (6 bases). Trimming pared 7 bases from V and 2 bases from J, leaving 15 bases between. CDR3 length: 15 residues. Germline V gene sequence: CDR1 MDHEN, CDR2 SYDVKM. CDR3 residues: CASTLDSLPYNEQFF. The CDR3 bases are TGTGCCAGCACCTTGGACAGCTTACCCTACAATGAGCAGTTCTTC.

The V and J genes are TRBV30 and TRBJ2-7, with no clear D. The CDR3 loop spans 11 amino acids. V was shortened by 0 bases and J by 3 bases, with 3 bases between the two germline ends. In germline, CDR1 is GTSNPN, CDR2 SVGIG (reference sequence). Here the CDR3 reads CAWSVFYEQYF. CDR3 bases: TGTGCCTGGAGTGTCTTCTACGAGCAGTACTTC. Supplemented by reference TRBV30 and TRBJ2-7, the full variable domain reads SQTIHQWPATLVQPVGSPLSLECTVEGTSNPNLYWYRQAAGRGLQLLFYSVGIGQISSEVPQNLSASRPQDRQFILSSKKLLLSDSGFYLCAWSVFYEQYFGPGTRLTVT.

The V call is TRBV10-3, the J call TRBJ2-1; D unresolved. This CDR3 has 13 amino acids. Germline values: CDR1 ENHRY, CDR2 SYGVKD. V shed 2 bases and J shed 6 bases, with 8 bases lying between them. CDR3 in DNA: TGTGCCATCAGTGAGCCCAGCGTCAATGAGCAGTTCTTC. This codes for CAISEPSVNEQFF.

A note on this clone: A read error may account for a junction end that differs from germline. For the CDR3, the DNA is TGTGTCAGCAGCCTGCTTTTTAGCGGGAGGGGGGGTAATGAGCAGTTCTTC. Translating gives CVSSLLFSGRGGNEQFF. This sequence joins TRBV2 and TRBJ2-1, with 11 nucleotides matching TRBD2. The CDR3 is 17 residues long. The V gene's germline CDR1 is SNHLY and CDR2 FYNNEI. Supplemented by reference TRBV2 and TRBJ2-1, the full variable domain reads EPEVTQTPSHQVTQMGQEVILRCVPISNHLYFYWYRQILGQKVEFLVSFYNNEISEKSEIFDDQFSVERPDGSNFTLKIRSTKLEDSAMYFCVSSLLFSGRGGNEQFFGPGTRLTVL.

This clone occurred a few times. The DNA of the CDR3 is TGTGCCAGCAGCCGAGGACTAGGTGATACGCAGTATTTT. Translation gives CASSRGLGDTQYF. The chain has TRBV6-5 and TRBJ2-3; 7 nucleotides match TRBD2. Per the germline V gene, CDR1 is MNHEY and CDR2 is SVGAGI. V gave up 6 bases and J gave up 6 bases; unmatched junction bases: 6. CDR3 length: 13 amino acids.

This clone was observed a handful of times. This chain joins TRBV28 and TRBJ1-2; the D gene is possibly TRBD1 (6 bases). The CDR3 runs to 13 residues. Looked up from germline, CDR1 is MDHEN and CDR2 is SYDVKM. Trimming stripped 5 bases from V and 4 bases from J, with 11 bases between. For the CDR3, the DNA is TGTGCCAGCAGTATGACAGGAAGCTATGGCTACACCTTC. Its protein is CASSMTGSYGYTF.

The gene calls are TRBV4-2 and TRBJ2-7; a weak D match, TRBD1 (5 bases). This CDR3 spans 15 amino acids. Germline V lookup: CDR1 LGHNA, CDR2 YNFKEQ. V lost 0 bases to trimming and J lost 2 bases, with 11 bases between them. The CDR3 DNA follows: TGTGCCAGCAGCCAAGATAACACAGGAACCTACGAGCAGTACTTC. Translation gives CASSQDNTGTYEQYF.

This sequence joins TRBV10-3 and TRBJ2-3; 7 bases agree with TRBD2. Per germline, CDR1 ENHRY and CDR2 SYGVKD. The V gene end was trimmed by 8 bases and the J gene end by 2 bases; junction bases not matched to a gene: 10. The CDR3 runs to 15 residues. The CDR3 is CAIRPRREYTDTQYF. In nucleotides, the CDR3 is TGTGCCATCCGCCCTCGGCGGGAGTACACAGATACGCAGTATTTT.

Only one count was recorded for this clone. The V and J genes are TRBV28 and TRBJ2-5; weak D call: TRBD1 (5 bases). Trimming took off 3 bases at V and 5 bases at J, with 13 bases between the two ends. The CDR3 consists of 14 residues. From germline, CDR1 is MDHEN and CDR2 SYDVKM. In DNA form, the CDR3 reads TGTGCCAGCAGTTTGTACAGGTTCAGGGAGACCCAGTACTTC. Translated: CASSLYRFRETQYF. The whole variable domain, remainder taken from reference TRBV28 and TRBJ2-5, is DVKVTQSSRYLVKRTGEKVFLECVQDMDHENMFWYRQDPGLGLRLIYFSYDVKMKEKGDIPEGYSVSREKKERFSLILESASTNQTSMYLCASSLYRFRETQYFGPGTRLLVL.

The chain recombines TRBV7-2 with TRBJ2-7; 14 nucleotides line up with TRBD2. This CDR3 is built from 15 residues. The trim removed 5 bases at V and 7 bases at J, leaving 7 bases unmatched. Germline assignment: CDR1 SGHTA and CDR2 FQGNSA. CDR3 sequence: CASSILGLAGDEQYF. CDR3 DNA: TGTGCCAGCAGCATCCTGGGACTAGCGGGAGATGAGCAGTACTTC.

This clone was observed once. The rearrangement joins TRBV6-5 to TRBJ2-5; D is undetermined. Germline V lookup: CDR1 MNHEY, CDR2 SVGAGI. V lost 2 bases and J lost 6, with 10 bases in between. The CDR3 contains 13 residues. CDR3 sequence: CASSYSLVKTQYF. CDR3 DNA sequence: TGTGCCAGCAGTTACAGCTTGGTGAAGACCCAGTACTTC.